Sequencing of this T cell receptor (beta chain) was carried out in a study of shared clonotypes between healthy human individuals. This table comes from immunoSEQ multiplex PCR, and its TCRdb copy is limited to in-frame clones, with some not included. The sample includes hundreds of thousands of clones, 90% to 95% of them seen just once. This CDR3 is 15 amino acids long. V was trimmed by 3 bases and J by 1 base, leaving 13 bases between them. Germline V CDR1 and CDR2: SGHAT, FQNNGV. CD45RO negativity and positive selection for CCR7 defined naive CD8 cells, a population that excluded terminally differentiated effector memory CD45RA+ cells. This clone was detected only once.

Material for sequencing was naive CD8+ T cells sorted from blood. This clonotype was sampled from a man in his thirties or forties in good health. V gene TRBV11-2 combines with J gene TRBJ2-7; tentative D call: TRBD1 (6 bases). The CDR3 region is CASSFSGVGSYEQYF. As DNA, the CDR3 is TGTGCCAGCAGCTTCTCAGGGGTAGGGTCCTACGAGCAGTACTTC.